This T cell receptor beta chain was retrieved from a study of blood T cell repertoires in COVID-19. About the research overall: The United States, Italy and Spain provided the acute and convalescent COVID-19 samples. Sample material is recorded as cDNA or gDNA derived from T cells, B-cell-depleted T cells, or PBMCs.

Trimming stripped 1 base from V and 0 bases from J, with 7 bases between. The germline gives CDR1 SEHNR, CDR2 FQNEAQ (reference sequence). This CDR3 is 14 amino acids long. Study processing details: Reference gene primer amplification gave nucleated cell count estimates. Sequencing was performed with immunoSEQ multiplex PCR; in TCRdb, only in-frame clones are kept and a portion is missing. That table supplies the V and J calls and clone size; D and trimming were determined from the DNA. The sample includes some 64,000 clones, 60% to 80% seen only once; the top ten take 5% to 6.5%. Input material: peripheral blood. The chain uses TRBV7-9 and TRBJ2-7, with D unclear. The clonotype was recovered from an older woman with acute or convalescent COVID-19. CDR3: CASSLVEASYEQYF. In nucleotides, the CDR3 is TGTGCCAGCAGCTTAGTCGAGGCCTCCTACGAGCAGTACTTC. The full variable domain, with the rest looked up from reference TRBV7-9 and TRBJ2-7, is DTGVSQNPRHKITKRGQNVTFRCDPISEHNRLYWYRQTLGQGPEFLTYFQNEAQLEKSRLLSDRFSAERPKGSFSTLEIQRTEQGDSAMYLCASSLVEASYEQYFGPGTRLTVT.